Each of the 16 T cell receptor beta chains below was sequenced from the same sample in a study of blood T cell repertoires in COVID-19. Profiled with immunoSEQ multiplex PCR; TCRdb holds only in-frame clones, not every one. The table has about 200,000 clones, 70% to 90% seen once. Sequencing input: peripheral blood. These receptor sequences come from a woman of 80 years or more with acute or convalescent COVID-19.

This sequence joins TRBV18 and TRBJ1-1; a weak D match, TRBD1 (5 bases). The V gene's germline CDR1 is KGHSH and CDR2 LQKENI. The germline V and J ends were trimmed by 5 bases and 1 base, with 17 bases remaining between them. The CDR3 is 16 amino acids. In nucleotides, the CDR3 is TGTGCCAGCTCAGTGGCACAGGAAAGGACGAACACTGAAGCTTTCTTT. Amino acid sequence: CASSVAQERTNTEAFF. The full variable domain, in which reference TRBV18 and TRBJ1-1 provide the parts outside the CDR3, is NAGVMQNPRHLVRRRGQEARLRCSPMKGHSHVYWYRQLPEEGLKFMVYLQKENIIDESGMPKERFSAEFPKEGPSILRIQQVVRGDSAAYFCASSVAQERTNTEAFFGQGTRLTVV.

This rearrangement joins TRBV2 to TRBJ2-2, with 8 bases matching TRBD1. The CDR3 is 14 residues long. The V gene's germline CDR1 is SNHLY and CDR2 FYNNEI. The V and J ends lost 6 bases and 4 bases, in that order; junction bases with no gene match: 4. CDR3 loop: CASRRTGTTGELFF. CDR3 in DNA: TGTGCCAGCAGAAGGACAGGGACCACCGGGGAGCTGTTTTTT.

The chain combines TRBV5-8 with TRBJ1-1, with unresolved D. The CDR3 runs to 13 residues. Germline assignment: CDR1 SGHTS and CDR2 YDEGEE. Trimming took 0 bases from V and 1 from J, leaving 4 bases between them. The CDR3 spells CASSLVRNTEAFF. DNA of the CDR3: TGTGCCAGCAGCTTGGTTAGGAACACTGAAGCTTTCTTT.

CDR3 nucleotide sequence: TGTGCCAGCAGTTACGGAGAGAATCAGAACACCGGGGAGCTGTTTTTT. Translated: CASSYGENQNTGELFF. The chain carries TRBV6-2 or TRBV6-3 and TRBJ2-2, with D unclear. Deletions cut 2 bases from V and 1 base from J, with 11 bases between. Germline CDR1 and CDR2: MNHEY and SVGEGT. The length of the CDR3 is 16 residues.

The CDR3 reads CASSRGAGEETQYF. The CDR3, as DNA: TGTGCCAGCTCCCGCGGGGCGGGAGAGGAGACCCAGTACTTC. The chain recombines TRBV7-3 with TRBJ2-5, with 7 bases aligning to TRBD2. The CDR3 is 14 residues long. The ends lost 8 bases at V and 5 bases at J; junction bases unmatched: 11. Germline CDR1 and CDR2: SGHTA and FQGTGA.

This sequence joins TRBV5-6 and TRBJ2-7; D perhaps matches TRBD1 (7 bases). Germline V lookup: CDR1 SGHDT, CDR2 YYEEEE. V was shortened by 2 bases and J by 7 bases, with 16 bases between the two germline ends. This CDR3 region has 14 residues. The CDR3 DNA sequence: TGTGCCAGCAGCTTAGGAGGGGGCGGTGAAGAGCAGTACTTC. Amino acid sequence: CASSLGGGGEEQYF. The complete variable domain, with remaining parts taken from reference TRBV5-6 and TRBJ2-7, reads DAGVTQSPTHLIKTRGQQVTLRCSPKSGHDTVSWYQQALGQGPQFIFQYYEEEERQRGNFPDRFSGHQFPNYSSELNVNALLLGDSALYLCASSLGGGGEEQYFGPGTRLTVT.

The chain recombines TRBV6-5 with TRBJ1-2, with D possibly matching TRBD1 (5 bases). This CDR3 is 13 amino acids long. In germline, CDR1 is MNHEY, CDR2 SVGAGI. V lost 6 bases and J lost 8, with 16 bases in between. The CDR3 spells CASSHRDSGGYTF. DNA for the CDR3: TGTGCCAGCAGCCACCGGGACTCGGGAGGCTACACCTTC.

The chain combines TRBV28 with TRBJ2-1; 11 bases fit TRBD2. Per germline, CDR1 MDHEN and CDR2 SYDVKM. V was pared by 6 bases and J by 9 bases, with 13 bases of the junction left unmatched. This CDR3 has 16 amino acids. The CDR3 nucleotides are TGTGCCAGCAGCCTAAAACCCGAACTAGCGGGAGCTGAGCAGTTCTTC. Translated, it gives CASSLKPELAGAEQFF.

The chain uses TRBV3-1 (or the pseudogene TRBV3-2) and TRBJ2-6, with 8 bases fitting TRBD1. Germline-derived CDR1 and CDR2 are LGHDT and YNNKEL (reference sequence). V dropped 2 bases and J dropped 0; count of bases not matched to a gene: 3. This CDR3 has 17 residues. CDR3 nucleotide sequence: TGTGCCAGCAGCCAAACAGGGGGGCTCTCTGGGGCCAACGTCCTGACTTTC. Translation: CASSQTGGLSGANVLTF.

The genes are TRBV25-1 and TRBJ2-7, with TRBD1 matching 7 bases. V shed 3 bases, J shed 6 bases, and the junction held 11 bases outside the gene matches. Looked up from germline, CDR1 is MGHDK and CDR2 is SYGVNS. The CDR3 is 15 residues long. The CDR3 here is CASSDVQGDVREQYF. The CDR3 coding sequence is TGTGCCAGCAGTGATGTCCAGGGGGACGTCCGCGAGCAGTACTTC.

This clone has only a few counts. The rearrangement joins TRBV19 to TRBJ1-1, with 7 bases that match TRBD1. V lost 5 bases, J lost 6 bases, and 6 bases stayed unmatched. Germline-derived CDR1 and CDR2 are LNHDA and SQIVND (reference sequence). This CDR3 has 13 amino acids. The CDR3 loop reads CASSETGYPEAFF. Here the CDR3 DNA reads TGTGCCAGTAGTGAGACAGGGTACCCTGAAGCTTTCTTT.

The rearrangement links TRBV5-1 to TRBJ2-1; 13 bases align to TRBD2. V was pared by 0 bases and J by 12 bases, with 9 bases of the junction left unmatched. The CDR3 sequence is 16 residues long. The V gene's germline CDR1 is SGHRS and CDR2 YFSETQ. The CDR3 nucleotides are TGCGCCAGCAGCTTGGCGGGACTAGCGGGGTTTTTTGCGCAGTTCTTC. Translated, it gives CASSLAGLAGFFAQFF.

The rearrangement uses TRBV7-2 and TRBJ1-6; tentative D call: TRBD1 (5 bases). With 5 bases removed from V and 14 bases from J, the gap between germline ends came to 19 bases. Germline V gene sequence: CDR1 SGHTA, CDR2 FQGNSA. This CDR3 region has 14 residues. In nucleotides, the CDR3 is TGTGCCAGCAGCATATCCCAGGGTCCGGGGGCCCTCCACTTT. Translated, it gives CASSISQGPGALHF.

The chain employs TRBV11-3 and TRBJ1-4, with D unclear. V gave up 1 base and J gave up 3 bases, with 9 bases separating them. Germline V lookup: CDR1 SGHNT, CDR2 YENEEA. The CDR3 length is 15 residues. The CDR3 DNA reads TGTGCCAGCAGCTTAGCAGGCCAGGCTAATGAAAAACTGTTTTTT. Its translation is CASSLAGQANEKLFF.

This chain connects TRBV7-2 to TRBJ2-5; D perhaps matches TRBD1 (6 bases). The CDR3 spans 15 residues. Trimming shortened V by 5 bases and J by 2 bases, and 15 bases separated the two germline ends. Germline-derived CDR1 and CDR2 are SGHTA and FQGNSA. CDR3 nucleotide sequence: TGTGCCAGCAGCGGAAGGGGGTGGGTTCAAGAGACCCAGTACTTC. It codes for CASSGRGWVQETQYF.

The rearrangement uses TRBV28 and TRBJ1-3; unclear D gene. Per the germline V gene, CDR1 is MDHEN and CDR2 is SYDVKM. This CDR3 has 14 residues. V shed 6 bases and J shed 0 bases, with 9 bases lying between them. CDR3 amino acids: CASSLHGSGNTIYF. The CDR3 nucleotides are TGTGCCAGCAGCTTACACGGCTCTGGAAACACCATATATTTT.